Below are 3 T cell receptor beta chains sequenced from a single sample in a study of cytomegalovirus exposure and HLA in healthy donors. The PCR had 60 Vbeta and 13 Jbeta primers. Profiling relied on immunoSEQ multiplex PCR, and the TCRdb table lists in-frame clones only, not all of them. Of around 140,000 clones listed, approximately 80% are singletons. Sequenced input: PBMCs. These receptors all stem from a man aged 35 to 55 in good health and CMV-seronegative.

The chain recombines TRBV18 with TRBJ2-3; D is unresolved. The CDR3 is 14 residues long. Trimming took 5 bases from V and 0 from J, leaving 9 bases between them. Germline assignment: CDR1 KGHSH and CDR2 LQKENI. CDR3 protein: CASSEAVSTDTQYF. CDR3 nucleotide sequence: TGTGCCAGCTCAGAGGCGGTGAGCACAGATACGCAGTATTTT.

This chain links TRBV5-1 with TRBJ2-2; D gene unclear. This CDR3 has 12 amino acids. Germline-derived CDR1 and CDR2 are SGHRS and YFSETQ. V was shortened by 5 bases and J by 1 base, with 3 bases between the two germline ends. The CDR3: CASSQNTGELFF. CDR3 coding DNA: TGCGCCAGCAGTCAGAACACCGGGGAGCTGTTTTTT. Full variable domain (remainder filled in from reference TRBV5-1 and TRBJ2-2): KAGVTQTPRYLIKTRGQQVTLSCSPISGHRSVSWYQQTPGQGLQFLFEYFSETQRNKGNFPGRFSGRQFSNSRSEMNVSTLELGDSALYLCASSQNTGELFFGEGSRLTVL.

The chain couples TRBV7-9 to TRBJ2-3, with D uncertain. From germline, CDR1 is SEHNR and CDR2 FQNEAQ (reference sequence). V lost 5 bases and J lost 6, with 9 bases in between. This CDR3 is 12 amino acids long. The CDR3 loop reads CASSPSRDTQYF. As DNA, the CDR3 is TGTGCCAGCAGCCCGAGCCGGGATACGCAGTATTTT.